This TCR beta chain was recovered during a study of T-cell memory formation after mild COVID-19 (dated by TCRdb to about 2021). In terms of the full investigation: TCR sequence clusters from the two donors were largely donor specific. Longitudinal TCRalpha and TCRbeta repertoire sequencing tracked T-cell clones expanding and contracting after mild COVID-19 in two donors. The cohort comprised two young, previously healthy adult volunteers, one female and one male.

Overall study outcomes, separate from this receptor: The study included only a couple of mild cases, and larger cohorts that include severe cases with pre-infection samples were judged to be necessary. Clones that contracted from day 15 to 85 showed balanced CD4/CD8 phenotypes, whereas a second wave of clones that expanded from day 15 to 37 leaned towards CD4+. Some responding clones were detected in pre-infection memory, which suggested that pre-existing cross-reactive memory T cells had joined the SARS-CoV-2 response. Contracting CD4+ clones were found mainly in CM and EM memory subsets, while CD8+ clones were enriched in EMRA. The second-wave clones that peaked on day 37 were not confirmed to be SARS-CoV-2 specific.

PBMCs were isolated by Ficoll-Paque density gradient centrifugation. At the junction V is shortened by 3 bases and J by 5 bases; bases outside the gene matches: 5. Taken from the germline V gene, the CDR1 and CDR2 loops are SGDLS and YYNGEE. The CDR3 sequence holds 14 residues, the cysteine and phenylalanine included. The DNA shown is the 42-base CDR3, in frame from base 1. Sequencing used an Illumina NovaSeq 6000. TCRalpha and TCRbeta cDNA libraries were built by 5'RACE with constant-segment primers, adding sample barcodes and unique molecular identifiers. RNA was extracted from every sample with Trizol reagent. The libraries were amplified in two PCR steps, and the second step added a second sample barcode and Illumina TruSeq adapters. The libraries were sequenced on an Illumina NovaSeq using 2 x 150 bp paired-end reads. The paper's data handling went like this. The reads were demultiplexed and collapsed into UMI-guided consensus sequences using migec v1.2.7. With mixcr v2.1.11, UMI consensuses were aligned to TRA and TRB V and J templates and assembled into clonotypes. Expanded or contracted clonotypes were those called significant by both edgeR and NoisET, with noise models trained on biological replicates. For edgeR calls, the thresholds were a false discovery rate-adjusted p below 0.01 and a log2 fold-change of 1. PCA with hierarchical clustering of max-normalized trajectories of the 1000 most abundant clonotypes was used as exploratory dynamics analysis. Separately sequenced CD4+ and CD8+ repertoires were used to assign the CD4 or CD8 phenotype of responding clones. In TCRdb, the public reads were trimmed at Q25 with fastp and aligned with MiXCR, with productive beta chains retained. One record per CDR3 amino acid sequence lists the most common genes and DNA. These V and J calls derive from TCRdb rather than the authors' analysis. In all, the sample holds just over 350,000 distinct CDR3 sequences, and around an eighth of those were seen once. The top ten clonotypes cover around a fifth of the sample.

As to this clonotype: Its specific antigen is unknown. The input lacks base qualities; no much larger clone sits a single base away.

Material: PBMCs or a T cell subset sorted from them (not recorded which). This clonotype was sampled from a man aged 18 to 30 who had mild COVID-19 (a few samples of this study predate the infection). The sample titles of this study are shuffled in the database, so cell type and time point are left out; the donor was told from shared clones. The V and J segments used are TRBV9 and TRBJ2-5, and 9 bases in between align with TRBD1. CDR3 protein: CASSGGGTGETQYF. The nucleotide sequence is TGTGCCAGCAGCGGAGGAGGGACAGGGGAGACCCAGTACTTC.